This T cell receptor (beta chain) was sequenced for a study of radiotherapy plus CTLA-4 blockade in lung cancer. The V end lost 6 bases, the J end lost 1 base, and 9 bases lay between the germline ends. The germline V gene encodes CDR1 MNHEY and CDR2 SVGAGI. This CDR3 spans 13 amino acids. On this clone itself: Its antigen is as yet unknown.

Notes on the study in general: There was expansion of tumor-derived TCR clones in blood after radiotherapy plus ipilimumab. The authors reported that early blood T cell clone dynamics, with interferon-beta, best predicted response.

Patients in the study, people with chemo-refractory metastatic non-small-cell lung cancer, received focal radiation plus ipilimumab CTLA-4 blockade. This table comes from immunoSEQ multiplex PCR, and its TCRdb copy is limited to in-frame clones, with some not included. The data hold over 40,000 clones, with 75% to 90% observed a single time. The sequenced sample was peripheral blood, obtained from a patient treated with radiotherapy plus ipilimumab. The V gene is TRBV6-5, the J gene TRBJ1-1; tentative D call: TRBD1 (5 bases). This receptor was obtained from a human donor with non-small cell lung cancer who had stable disease on radiotherapy plus ipilimumab. CDR3 sequence (DNA): TGTGCCAGCAGAACGACAGAGAACACTGAAGCTTTCTTT. It translates to CASRTTENTEAFF.